A selection of T cell receptor beta chains follows, all from one sample in a study of T cells after yellow fever vaccination. TCRdb reprocessed the 5' RACE reads via MiXCR and lists one record per CDR3 protein. Among 300,000 or so distinct CDR3 sequences listed, 8.7% were seen once. Specimen: CD4+ T cells sorted from PBMCs, collected 5 days after the yellow fever booster vaccination. These receptors were taken from a man between 18 and 29 years old who received the YFV17D yellow fever vaccine. The CDR3 runs from the conserved cysteine through the conserved F or W. The D gene is left open where the match is weak. Rows may omit the clone size; those that give it use once, few, many or a size class.

j_gene: TRBJ2-3
v_gene: TRBV11-2
d_gene: NA
abundance: NA
len: 17
CDR3nt: TGTGCCAGCAGCTTAGGGGCCGGTGGGGGGTTCACAGATACGCAGTATTTT
CDR3aa: CASSLGAGGGFTDTQYF

j_gene: TRBJ2-5
v_gene: TRBV10-3
d_gene: TRBD2
abundance: NA
len: 16
CDR3nt: TGTGCCATCAGTGAGTCGAGCGGGGGGAACCAAGAGACCCAGTACTTC
CDR3aa: CAISESSGGNQETQYF

j_gene: TRBJ1-1
v_gene: TRBV18
d_gene: NA
abundance: NA
len: 12
CDR3nt: TGTGCCAGCGCGACCGGCCTCACTGAAGCTTTCTTT
CDR3aa: CASATGLTEAFF

j_gene: TRBJ2-1
v_gene: TRBV5-4
d_gene: TRBD2
abundance: NA
len: 16
CDR3nt: TGTGCCAGCAGTCGCACGACCGGGGGGGAGAGCAATGAGCAGTTCTTC
CDR3aa: CASSRTTGGESNEQFF

j_gene: TRBJ2-3
v_gene: TRBV6-5
d_gene: NA
abundance: few
len: 14
CDR3nt: TGTGCCAGCTCCTTCCCGGGGATGGCAGATACGCAGTATTTT
CDR3aa: CASSFPGMADTQYF

j_gene: TRBJ1-2
v_gene: TRBV9
d_gene: TRBD1
abundance: NA
len: 14
CDR3nt: TGTGCCAGCAAGCCGGGACAGGGGGCGAAAGGCTACACCTTC
CDR3aa: CASKPGQGAKGYTF

j_gene: TRBJ2-3
v_gene: TRBV24-1
d_gene: NA
abundance: many
len: 15
CDR3nt: TGTGCCACCAGTGACCACGGGGATCGCACAGATACGCAGTATTTT
CDR3aa: CATSDHGDRTDTQYF

j_gene: TRBJ2-3
v_gene: TRBV7-9
d_gene: TRBD2
abundance: many
len: 15
CDR3nt: TGTGCCAGCAGCGCCGGGACTAGTATCACAGATACGCAGTATTTT
CDR3aa: CASSAGTSITDTQYF

j_gene: TRBJ1-1
v_gene: TRBV5-1
d_gene: NA
abundance: few
len: 14
CDR3nt: TGCGCCAGCAGCCCAATGACAGCCTACACTGAAGCTTTCTTT
CDR3aa: CASSPMTAYTEAFF

j_gene: TRBJ2-7
v_gene: TRBV7-8
d_gene: NA
abundance: few
len: 12
CDR3nt: TGTGCCAGCAGCTTAGTTCCCTTGGCGCAGTACTTC
CDR3aa: CASSLVPLAQYF

j_gene: TRBJ2-3
v_gene: TRBV7-3
d_gene: TRBD2
abundance: few
len: 15
CDR3nt: TGTGCCAGCAGCTTGAACGGGGGGGCGACAGATACGCAGTATTTT
CDR3aa: CASSLNGGATDTQYF

j_gene: TRBJ1-1
v_gene: TRBV7-2
d_gene: TRBD1
abundance: few
len: 15
CDR3nt: TGTGCCAGCAGCTTACCGACAGGGCGGAACACTGAAGCTTTCTTT
CDR3aa: CASSLPTGRNTEAFF

j_gene: TRBJ1-1
v_gene: TRBV7-3
d_gene: NA
abundance: few
len: 13
CDR3nt: TGTGCCAGCAGCTACGGAATGAACACTGAAGCTTTCTTT
CDR3aa: CASSYGMNTEAFF

j_gene: TRBJ1-1
v_gene: TRBV30
d_gene: TRBD1
abundance: few
len: 12
CDR3nt: TGTGCCTGGACCCCAGGGGGGACTGAAGCTTTCTTT
CDR3aa: CAWTPGGTEAFF

j_gene: TRBJ1-5
v_gene: TRBV27
d_gene: NA
abundance: NA
len: 13
CDR3nt: TGTGCCAGCAGTTCCCGGTGGGACCAGCCCCAGCATTTT
CDR3aa: CASSSRWDQPQHF

j_gene: TRBJ2-3
v_gene: TRBV7-8
d_gene: NA
abundance: few
len: 14
CDR3nt: TGTGCCAGCAGCTTAGAAGGAAGAGGAGATACGCAGTATTTT
CDR3aa: CASSLEGRGDTQYF

j_gene: TRBJ2-2
v_gene: TRBV5-1
d_gene: NA
abundance: NA
len: 13
CDR3nt: TGCGCCAGCAGCCCGAGGTTAGACGGGGAGCTGTTTTTT
CDR3aa: CASSPRLDGELFF

j_gene: TRBJ1-5
v_gene: TRBV20-1
d_gene: NA
abundance: few
len: 12
CDR3nt: TGCAGTGCTAGAAAGGGAAATCAGCCCCAGCATTTT
CDR3aa: CSARKGNQPQHF

j_gene: TRBJ2-1
v_gene: TRBV12-3/TRBV12-4
d_gene: NA
abundance: few
len: 18
CDR3nt: TGTGCCAGCAGGGGCCGAACGGGGTGGCGACGGACCTACAATGAGCAGTTCTTC
CDR3aa: CASRGRTGWRRTYNEQFF

j_gene: TRBJ1-5
v_gene: TRBV3-1
d_gene: NA
abundance: few
len: 14
CDR3nt: TGTGCCAGCAGCCAAGCGATCGTGGGTCAGCCCCAGCATTTT
CDR3aa: CASSQAIVGQPQHF

j_gene: TRBJ2-3
v_gene: TRBV6-2/TRBV6-3
d_gene: TRBD2
abundance: NA
len: 13
CDR3nt: TGTGCCAGCAGGCACACTAGCGCAGATACGCAGTATTTT
CDR3aa: CASRHTSADTQYF

j_gene: TRBJ2-1
v_gene: TRBV5-5
d_gene: TRBD2
abundance: few
len: 16
CDR3nt: TGTGCCAGCAGCACAAGCGGGGGAAACTCCTACAATGAGCAGTTCTTC
CDR3aa: CASSTSGGNSYNEQFF

j_gene: TRBJ2-7
v_gene: TRBV11-2
d_gene: NA
abundance: many
len: 14
CDR3nt: TGTGCCAGCAGCTTAGAGCCACAGTCCTACGAGCAGTACTTC
CDR3aa: CASSLEPQSYEQYF

j_gene: TRBJ1-3
v_gene: TRBV5-1
d_gene: NA
abundance: NA
len: 15
CDR3nt: TGCGCCAGCAGCGCAAACACGCGGTCTGGAAACACCATATATTTT
CDR3aa: CASSANTRSGNTIYF

j_gene: TRBJ1-1
v_gene: TRBV5-1
d_gene: NA
abundance: NA
len: 12
CDR3nt: TGCGCCAGCAGCTTGGGCGTGGAGGGAGCTTTCTTT
CDR3aa: CASSLGVEGAFF

j_gene: TRBJ1-1
v_gene: TRBV10-3
d_gene: NA
abundance: NA
len: 16
CDR3nt: TGTGCCATCAGTGGACAGGAAGGGTCGGGGTTTTCTGAAGCTTTCTTT
CDR3aa: CAISGQEGSGFSEAFF

j_gene: TRBJ1-2
v_gene: TRBV15
d_gene: NA
abundance: NA
len: 13
CDR3nt: TGTGCCACCAGGGAAGGACAGTATACTGGCTACACCTTC
CDR3aa: CATREGQYTGYTF

j_gene: TRBJ1-1
v_gene: TRBV3-1
d_gene: NA
abundance: NA
len: 14
CDR3nt: TGTGCCAGCAGCCAAGCCCCAGGGGTCACTGAAGCTTTCTTT
CDR3aa: CASSQAPGVTEAFF

j_gene: TRBJ2-2
v_gene: TRBV12-3/TRBV12-4
d_gene: NA
abundance: few
len: 12
CDR3nt: TGTGCCACCGGGGGCAACACCGGGGAGCTGTTTTTT
CDR3aa: CATGGNTGELFF

j_gene: TRBJ2-1
v_gene: TRBV10-3
d_gene: NA
abundance: many
len: 14
CDR3nt: TGTGCCATCAGTGGGGGTCCTTCCTACAATGAGCAGTTCTTC
CDR3aa: CAISGGPSYNEQFF

j_gene: TRBJ1-2
v_gene: TRBV7-2
d_gene: TRBD1
abundance: few
len: 13
CDR3nt: TGTGCCAGCAGCTGGGACAGGGACGGGGGCTACACCTTC
CDR3aa: CASSWDRDGGYTF

j_gene: TRBJ2-1
v_gene: TRBV5-4
d_gene: TRBD1
abundance: NA
len: 15
CDR3nt: TGTGCCAGCAGCTTGTTGGGACAGGGGGCGGATGAGCAGTTCTTC
CDR3aa: CASSLLGQGADEQFF

j_gene: TRBJ2-3
v_gene: TRBV10-3
d_gene: TRBD2
abundance: few
len: 17
CDR3nt: TGTGCCATCAGTGGCCGGACTGGCGGGGGGGCCTCAGATACGCAGTATTTT
CDR3aa: CAISGRTGGGASDTQYF

j_gene: TRBJ2-1
v_gene: TRBV20-1
d_gene: TRBD2
abundance: NA
len: 15
CDR3nt: TGCAGTGCTGGGAAAGGTAGCGGGCAATACAATGAGCAGTTCTTC
CDR3aa: CSAGKGSGQYNEQFF

j_gene: TRBJ2-5
v_gene: TRBV4-3
d_gene: NA
abundance: few
len: 13
CDR3nt: TGCGCCAGCAGCCAGGTCAGAACGGAGACCCAGTACTTC
CDR3aa: CASSQVRTETQYF

j_gene: TRBJ1-2
v_gene: TRBV12-3/TRBV12-4
d_gene: NA
abundance: NA
len: 13
CDR3nt: TGTGCCAGCAGGAGGGATATCGCCTATGGCTACACCTTC
CDR3aa: CASRRDIAYGYTF

j_gene: TRBJ1-1
v_gene: TRBV28
d_gene: TRBD1
abundance: NA
len: 13
CDR3nt: TGTGCCACCGGACAGGGCGTGAACACTGAAGCTTTCTTT
CDR3aa: CATGQGVNTEAFF

j_gene: TRBJ2-3
v_gene: TRBV10-3
d_gene: NA
abundance: NA
len: 13
CDR3nt: TGTGCCATCAGGGGCGGAGTCACAGATACGCAGTATTTT
CDR3aa: CAIRGGVTDTQYF

j_gene: TRBJ1-2
v_gene: TRBV10-2
d_gene: NA
abundance: NA
len: 16
CDR3nt: TGCGCCAGCAGCGAGTGGGGGACTGACCTCTTCTATGGCTACACCTTC
CDR3aa: CASSEWGTDLFYGYTF

j_gene: TRBJ2-3
v_gene: TRBV11-3
d_gene: NA
abundance: NA
len: 14
CDR3nt: TGTGCCAGCAGCCCGGAATCTAGCACAGATACGCAGTATTTT
CDR3aa: CASSPESSTDTQYF

j_gene: TRBJ2-5
v_gene: TRBV5-1
d_gene: TRBD1
abundance: NA
len: 15
CDR3nt: TGCGCCAGCAGCCAACGACAGGGTTCAGCAGAGACCCAGTACTTC
CDR3aa: CASSQRQGSAETQYF

j_gene: TRBJ2-2
v_gene: TRBV7-3
d_gene: TRBD2
abundance: many
len: 16
CDR3nt: TGTGCCAGCAGCTTAGTAGGAGCGGGGGGCACCGGGGAGCTGTTTTTT
CDR3aa: CASSLVGAGGTGELFF

j_gene: TRBJ1-3
v_gene: TRBV7-8
d_gene: NA
abundance: NA
len: 12
CDR3nt: TGTGCCAGCAGCCCCGGGGGGGACACCATATATTTT
CDR3aa: CASSPGGDTIYF

j_gene: TRBJ2-2
v_gene: TRBV6-1
d_gene: TRBD2
abundance: few
len: 19
CDR3nt: TGTGCCAGCAGTGAAGAGGGACCTGAGGGACTAGGATTCACCGGGGAGCTGTTTTTT
CDR3aa: CASSEEGPEGLGFTGELFF

j_gene: TRBJ2-3
v_gene: TRBV7-2
d_gene: NA
abundance: NA
len: 12
CDR3nt: TGTGCCAGCAGCTTAGTAATAGATACGCAGTATTTT
CDR3aa: CASSLVIDTQYF

j_gene: TRBJ2-5
v_gene: TRBV19
d_gene: NA
abundance: NA
len: 15
CDR3nt: TGTGCCAGTAGTATGACGGGGGAAAGTAGAGAGACCCAGTACTTC
CDR3aa: CASSMTGESRETQYF

j_gene: TRBJ1-1
v_gene: TRBV29-1
d_gene: TRBD1
abundance: few
len: 17
CDR3nt: TGCAGTGCAAGACGTCCCGGGACAGGGGGCGCGAGAACTGAAGCTTTCTTT
CDR3aa: CSARRPGTGGARTEAFF

j_gene: TRBJ1-4
v_gene: TRBV20-1
d_gene: NA
abundance: NA
len: 13
CDR3nt: TGCAGTGCTAGGGTGACAGCCGTCACTCGACTGTTTTTT
CDR3aa: CSARVTAVTRLFF

j_gene: TRBJ2-4
v_gene: TRBV7-2
d_gene: NA
abundance: NA
len: 11
CDR3nt: TGTGCCAGCAACCTCTTAGACATTCAGTACTTC
CDR3aa: CASNLLDIQYF

j_gene: TRBJ1-4
v_gene: TRBV7-2
d_gene: NA
abundance: few
len: 12
CDR3nt: TGTGCCAGCAGCTCCCCGAGGGCAAAACTGTTTTTT
CDR3aa: CASSSPRAKLFF

j_gene: TRBJ2-3
v_gene: TRBV4-2
d_gene: TRBD2
abundance: NA
len: 15
CDR3nt: TGTGCCAGCAGCCAAGATGGTCTAGCGGGGGGTTACCAGTATTTT
CDR3aa: CASSQDGLAGGYQYF

j_gene: TRBJ2-3
v_gene: TRBV28
d_gene: TRBD1
abundance: few
len: 16
CDR3nt: TGTGCCAGCACCCAGGGGGTTTCTGGGGAAACAGATACGCAGTATTTT
CDR3aa: CASTQGVSGETDTQYF

j_gene: TRBJ2-2
v_gene: TRBV4-1
d_gene: NA
abundance: NA
len: 17
CDR3nt: TGCGCCAGCAGCCAAGAATCAGCAGGGGCAAACACCGGGGAGCTGTTTTTT
CDR3aa: CASSQESAGANTGELFF

j_gene: TRBJ1-2
v_gene: TRBV4-2
d_gene: NA
abundance: many
len: 14
CDR3nt: TGTGCCAGCAGCACCGGGCAGCGGTCTAATGGCTACACCTTC
CDR3aa: CASSTGQRSNGYTF

j_gene: TRBJ1-3
v_gene: TRBV6-5
d_gene: NA
abundance: few
len: 16
CDR3nt: TGTGCCAGCAGTTACCGGGCCACAACCTCTGGAAACACCATATATTTT
CDR3aa: CASSYRATTSGNTIYF

j_gene: TRBJ1-1
v_gene: TRBV7-6
d_gene: NA
abundance: NA
len: 12
CDR3nt: TGTGCCAGCAGCTCCTTAGGGTCTGAAGCTTTCTTT
CDR3aa: CASSSLGSEAFF

j_gene: TRBJ2-3
v_gene: TRBV5-1
d_gene: NA
abundance: few
len: 13
CDR3nt: TGCGCCAGCAGCCCTATCGCGGGAGATACGCAGTATTTT
CDR3aa: CASSPIAGDTQYF

j_gene: TRBJ1-1
v_gene: TRBV4-1
d_gene: NA
abundance: NA
len: 15
CDR3nt: TGCGCCAGCAGCCAAGTCGACCAGCATTTTACTGAAGCTTTCTTT
CDR3aa: CASSQVDQHFTEAFF

j_gene: TRBJ1-6
v_gene: TRBV14
d_gene: TRBD1
abundance: few
len: 16
CDR3nt: TGTGCCAGCAGCCTGTCCCTGGGGACAGCTAATTCACCCCTCCACTTT
CDR3aa: CASSLSLGTANSPLHF